These 10 T cell receptor beta chains share one sample of origin, sequenced in a study of T cells after yellow fever vaccination. TCRdb processed the 5' RACE reads anew with MiXCR; each CDR3 protein has one entry. Among 300,000 or so distinct CDR3 sequences listed, less than 9.5% were seen once. This material consisted of CD4+ T cells sorted from PBMCs, taken 5 days after the yellow fever booster vaccination. These receptors were obtained from a man in his late teens or twenties who received the YFV17D yellow fever vaccine.

This clonotype appeared many times. V and J are TRBV5-1 and TRBJ2-1; D ambiguous. V lost 0 bases and J lost 8, with 6 bases in between. Germline CDR1 SGHRS, CDR2 YFSETQ. The CDR3 is made up of 12 amino acids. CDR3 amino acids: CASSLASDEQFF. CDR3 DNA: TGCGCCAGCAGCTTGGCATCCGATGAGCAGTTCTTC.

The rearrangement joins TRBV5-6 to TRBJ2-1; D is uncertain. The CDR3 contains 13 residues. Germline lookup yields CDR1 SGHDT and CDR2 YYEEEE. V gave up 1 base and J gave up 8 bases, with 10 bases separating them. The CDR3 DNA follows: TGTGCCAGCAGCTTGTATGCTCCCCATGAGCAGTTCTTC. Translation: CASSLYAPHEQFF.

The J gene is TRBJ1-2, the V gene TRBV6-5; 8 bases are a match to TRBD1. The CDR3 sequence is 14 residues long. The germline gives CDR1 MNHEY, CDR2 SVGAGI. Trimming cost V 7 bases and J 7 bases; bases outside gene matches: 11. CDR3 amino acids: CASTQSLTGGGYTF. CDR3 sequence (DNA): TGTGCCAGCACCCAATCCCTCACAGGGGGTGGCTACACCTTC.

This clonotype turned up a few times. The chain links TRBV6-2 or TRBV6-3 to TRBJ2-5, with 9 bases identical to TRBD2. The V gene end was trimmed by 6 bases and the J gene end by 3 bases; junction bases not matched to a gene: 2. This CDR3 has 13 residues. Germline-derived CDR1 and CDR2 are MNHEY and SVGEGT. The CDR3 DNA is TGTGCCAGCAGGTGGACTAGCGAAGAGACCCAGTACTTC. Translated: CASRWTSEETQYF.

At least ten counts were recorded for this clonotype. This chain uses TRBV6-2 or TRBV6-3 with TRBJ2-2; 8 bases are a match to TRBD1. The V gene's germline CDR1 is MNHEY and CDR2 SVGEGT. The CDR3 consists of 13 residues. V lost 5 bases, J lost 6 bases, and 2 bases stayed unmatched. The CDR3 spells CASSRTGSGELFF. CDR3 DNA: TGTGCCAGCAGTAGGACAGGGTCCGGGGAGCTGTTTTTT.

This clonotype was seen more than once but under ten times. The CDR3 spells CATSRERRTDYGYTF. CDR3 coding DNA: TGTGCCACCAGCAGAGAGCGTCGAACGGACTATGGCTACACCTTC. The gene calls are TRBV15 and TRBJ1-2, with unresolved D. Looked up from germline, CDR1 is LNHNV and CDR2 is YYDKDF (reference sequence). The V and J ends lost 0 bases and 3 bases respectively, with 11 bases between them. This CDR3 has 15 residues.

There are many counts of this clonotype. The V gene is TRBV25-1, the J gene TRBJ2-3; D uncertain. In germline, CDR1 is MGHDK, CDR2 SYGVNS. Trimming left V 3 bases short and J 0 bases short, with 7 bases between. This CDR3 is built from 14 residues. CDR3 bases: TGTGCCAGCAGTGATCGGCCTAGCACAGATACGCAGTATTTT. Translation: CASSDRPSTDTQYF.

This chain uses TRBV18 with TRBJ1-1, with D perhaps matching TRBD1 (5 bases). Trimming removed 4 bases from V and 1 base from J, with 13 bases in between. CDR1 KGHSH and CDR2 LQKENI come from the germline V gene. The CDR3 is 15 amino acids. CDR3 sequence (DNA): TGTGCCAGCTCACGGGACGTACCTCCGAACACTGAAGCTTTCTTT. Its translation: CASSRDVPPNTEAFF.

CDR3 sequence reads: CSVDDRGREAFF. The DNA of the CDR3 is TGCAGCGTTGATGACAGGGGGCGTGAGGCTTTCTTT. The chain combines TRBV29-1 with TRBJ1-1; 10 nucleotides agree with TRBD1. The trim removed 3 bases at V and 11 bases at J, leaving 6 bases unmatched. The V gene's germline CDR1 is SQVTM and CDR2 ANQGSEA. The CDR3 contains 12 residues.

This clonotype was observed a handful of times. The J gene is TRBJ2-1, the V gene TRBV29-1, with 13 bases that match TRBD2. The CDR3 runs to 14 residues. Germline-derived CDR1 and CDR2 are SQVTM and ANQGSEA. V was pared by 7 bases and J by 3 bases, with 3 bases of the junction left unmatched. The DNA for the CDR3 is TGCAGCGGGACTAGCGGGGGTATCTACAATGAGCAGTTCTTC. It specifies CSGTSGGIYNEQFF.